This T cell receptor (beta chain) was sequenced during a study of T-cell reconstitution after alpha-beta-depleted transplantation in children. This clonotype was counted a few times. The CDR3 is 13 residues long. Germline lookup yields CDR1 GTSNPN and CDR2 SVGIG (reference sequence). The V end lost 6 bases, the J end lost 3 bases, and 15 bases lay between the germline ends. For TCRbeta, the library was prepared with unique molecular identifiers. TCRdb reprocessed the PCR reads with MiXCR, giving one entry per CDR3 protein. In the table there are approximately 210,000 distinct CDR3 sequences, approximately 14% of which are singletons.

The specimen comprised PBMCs from the stem cell graft donor, sampled from the stem cell graft. This receptor was identified in a human donor who donated a stem cell graft to a child with acute lymphoblastic leukemia. The chain is built from TRBV30 and TRBJ2-7; D possibly corresponds to TRBD2 (5 bases). CDR3 region: CACHTSSYYEQYF. CDR3 nucleotides: TGTGCCTGCCATACTAGTAGCTACTACGAGCAGTACTTC.